Listed below are T cell receptor beta chains from one sample, sequenced in a study of blood T cell repertoires in COVID-19. Data came from immunoSEQ multiplex PCR; TCRdb stores just in-frame clones and leaves some out. The repertoire includes 240,000 or so clones, about 89% of them detected once, and around 10% sits in the top ten. Input material: PBMCs or T cells enriched from blood (not recorded which). The receptors come from a man aged 35 to 55 who had recovered from COVID-19. CDR3s include the opening cysteine and the closing phenylalanine or tryptophan. A D gene is named only where the DNA matches it firmly. The listing skips clone size in some rows; elsewhere it reads once, few, many or a size class.

abundance: -; j_gene: TRBJ2-1; v_gene: TRBV28; d_gene: TRBD2; CDR3nt: TGTGCCAGCAGTCGCCACTCTAGCGGGAATAACAATGAGCAGTTCTTC; CDR3aa: CASSRHSSGNNNEQFF
abundance: -; j_gene: TRBJ2-1; v_gene: TRBV7-3; d_gene: TRBD1; CDR3nt: TGTGCCAGCAGCTCAATACCGGGACAGGGGGATCGCAATGAGCAGTTCTTC; CDR3aa: CASSSIPGQGDRNEQFF
abundance: -; j_gene: TRBJ2-1; v_gene: TRBV19; d_gene: TRBD2; CDR3nt: TGTGCCAGTAGTATCCGGGACTATCACTACAATGAGCAGTTCTTC; CDR3aa: CASSIRDYHYNEQFF
abundance: -; j_gene: TRBJ2-2; v_gene: TRBV30; d_gene: -; CDR3nt: TGTGCCTGGAGTGTCCCTACTGCGAACACCGGGGAGCTGTTTTTT; CDR3aa: CAWSVPTANTGELFF
abundance: -; j_gene: TRBJ2-7; v_gene: TRBV11-2; d_gene: TRBD1; CDR3nt: TGTGCCAGCAGCATTTTTTCGCTCTTAACAGGGGGCACCTACGAGCAGTACTTC; CDR3aa: CASSIFSLLTGGTYEQYF
abundance: -; j_gene: TRBJ1-4; v_gene: TRBV25-1; d_gene: TRBD1; CDR3nt: TGTGCCAGCACCTCAACACAGGGGGCAGGTGAAAAACTGTTTTTT; CDR3aa: CASTSTQGAGEKLFF
abundance: -; j_gene: TRBJ1-2; v_gene: TRBV21-1; d_gene: -; CDR3nt: TGTGCCAGCAGCGAAACCAGGGGACAGGACAGGGAACGCTATGGCTACACCTTC; CDR3aa: CASSETRGQDRERYGYTF
abundance: -; j_gene: TRBJ1-2; v_gene: TRBV11-3; d_gene: TRBD1; CDR3nt: TGTGCCAGCAGCCCCCGGACAGGGGGTGTTTATGGCTACACCTTC; CDR3aa: CASSPRTGGVYGYTF
abundance: -; j_gene: TRBJ1-2; v_gene: TRBV30; d_gene: -; CDR3nt: TGTGCCTGGAGTGTACGGAGGGCCTATGGCTACACCTTC; CDR3aa: CAWSVRRAYGYTF
abundance: few; j_gene: TRBJ1-5; v_gene: TRBV27; d_gene: -; CDR3nt: TGTGCCAGCAGTTTGCGACAGGGCAATCAGCCCCAGCATTTT; CDR3aa: CASSLRQGNQPQHF
abundance: -; j_gene: TRBJ2-7; v_gene: TRBV5-4; d_gene: TRBD2; CDR3nt: TGTGCCAGCAGCGCACTAGCGGGAGGAACCTACGAGCAGTACTTC; CDR3aa: CASSALAGGTYEQYF
abundance: -; j_gene: TRBJ1-2; v_gene: TRBV18; d_gene: TRBD1; CDR3nt: TGTGCCAGCTCACCACCGGGGGACAGGGGGTTCAATGGCTACACCTTC; CDR3aa: CASSPPGDRGFNGYTF
abundance: few; j_gene: TRBJ1-1; v_gene: TRBV27; d_gene: -; CDR3nt: TGTGCCAGCAGACCGAAGGGGCGGGGATACACTGAAGCTTTCTTT; CDR3aa: CASRPKGRGYTEAFF
abundance: -; j_gene: TRBJ1-6; v_gene: TRBV7-2; d_gene: -; CDR3nt: TGTGCCAGCAGCTTGGACGGGGATAATTCACCCCTCCACTTT; CDR3aa: CASSLDGDNSPLHF
abundance: -; j_gene: TRBJ1-5; v_gene: TRBV28; d_gene: TRBD1; CDR3nt: TGTGCCAGCAGTTTCTTTTGGATGGGGACAGGGTATGAGCCCCAGCATTTT; CDR3aa: CASSFFWMGTGYEPQHF
abundance: -; j_gene: TRBJ1-1; v_gene: TRBV11-2; d_gene: -; CDR3nt: TGTGCCAGCAGCTTCATCGGGAACACTGAAGCTTTCTTT; CDR3aa: CASSFIGNTEAFF
abundance: -; j_gene: TRBJ2-7; v_gene: TRBV7-6; d_gene: TRBD1; CDR3nt: TGTGCCAGCAGCGGACAGGGGAGAGGGGAGCAGTACTTC; CDR3aa: CASSGQGRGEQYF
abundance: -; j_gene: TRBJ1-6; v_gene: TRBV7-9; d_gene: -; CDR3nt: TGTGCCAGCAGCTTAGAAAGCAGGGGCGTATTTTCCTATAATTCACCCCTCCACTTT; CDR3aa: CASSLESRGVFSYNSPLHF
abundance: -; j_gene: TRBJ2-7; v_gene: TRBV20-1; d_gene: -; CDR3nt: TGCAGTGCTAGGGCTTCCTACGAGCAGTACTTC; CDR3aa: CSARASYEQYF
abundance: -; j_gene: TRBJ2-5; v_gene: TRBV5-6; d_gene: -; CDR3nt: TGTGCCAGCAGCTTGGAAACACAAGAGACCCAGTACTTC; CDR3aa: CASSLETQETQYF
abundance: -; j_gene: TRBJ2-1; v_gene: TRBV18; d_gene: TRBD2; CDR3nt: TGTGCCAGCTCAGCCTCGGGCGGGAGCTCCTACAATGAGCAGTTCTTC; CDR3aa: CASSASGGSSYNEQFF
abundance: -; j_gene: TRBJ1-4; v_gene: TRBV5-1; d_gene: -; CDR3nt: TGCGCCAGCAGCTTGTCCGCAACTAATGAAAAACTGTTTTTT; CDR3aa: CASSLSATNEKLFF
abundance: -; j_gene: TRBJ1-1; v_gene: TRBV27; d_gene: -; CDR3nt: TGTGCCAGCAGAATAGACAGAGTGAACACTGAAGCTTTCTTT; CDR3aa: CASRIDRVNTEAFF
abundance: -; j_gene: TRBJ1-2; v_gene: TRBV19; d_gene: TRBD1; CDR3nt: TGTGCCAGTACCTTTATAAGGGACAGCGGCTATGGCTACACCTTC; CDR3aa: CASTFIRDSGYGYTF
abundance: -; j_gene: TRBJ2-7; v_gene: TRBV9; d_gene: TRBD2; CDR3nt: TGTGCCAGCAGCCCTGGGGGGACTAGCGGTACCTACGAGCAGTACTTC; CDR3aa: CASSPGGTSGTYEQYF
abundance: -; j_gene: TRBJ1-2; v_gene: TRBV30; d_gene: TRBD1; CDR3nt: TGTGCCTGGAGCATATCCAGGACAGGCGGGTTAGGCTACACCTTC; CDR3aa: CAWSISRTGGLGYTF
abundance: -; j_gene: TRBJ1-2; v_gene: TRBV28; d_gene: TRBD1; CDR3nt: TGTGCCAGCACTCCACCCTCACAGGGGGCCTATGGCTACACCTTC; CDR3aa: CASTPPSQGAYGYTF
abundance: -; j_gene: TRBJ1-4; v_gene: TRBV24-1; d_gene: -; CDR3nt: TGTGCCACCAGTGATGGCGGAAGGGGCGAAAAACTGTTTTTT; CDR3aa: CATSDGGRGEKLFF
abundance: -; j_gene: TRBJ2-7; v_gene: TRBV19; d_gene: -; CDR3nt: TGTGCCAGTAGTTCGGTGGGGCCGGTCTCTGGTTACGAGCAGTACTTC; CDR3aa: CASSSVGPVSGYEQYF
abundance: -; j_gene: TRBJ2-6; v_gene: TRBV10-1; d_gene: TRBD1; CDR3nt: TGCGCCAGCAGTTTTGTGACGGAGAGTACCGGGACAGATTCCTCTGGGGCCAACGTCCTGACTTTC; CDR3aa: CASSFVTESTGTDSSGANVLTF
abundance: -; j_gene: TRBJ2-1; v_gene: TRBV7-3; d_gene: TRBD2; CDR3nt: TGTGCCAGCAGCCCCCGAGTGGCGGGAGGGCCCGAGCAGTTCTTC; CDR3aa: CASSPRVAGGPEQFF
abundance: -; j_gene: TRBJ2-7; v_gene: TRBV9; d_gene: -; CDR3nt: TGTGCCAGCAGCGTGGACAGCTCCTACGAGCAGTACTTC; CDR3aa: CASSVDSSYEQYF
abundance: -; j_gene: TRBJ1-4; v_gene: TRBV5-4; d_gene: TRBD1; CDR3nt: TGTGCCAGCAGCGCCTCGACAGGGGTGAGCGAAAAACTGTTTTTT; CDR3aa: CASSASTGVSEKLFF
abundance: many; j_gene: TRBJ2-7; v_gene: TRBV29-1; d_gene: -; CDR3nt: TGCAGCGTTGATGGTCAGGGGAAATACGAGCAGTACTTC; CDR3aa: CSVDGQGKYEQYF
abundance: -; j_gene: TRBJ2-1; v_gene: TRBV10-3; d_gene: TRBD2; CDR3nt: TGTGCCGTCAGTGTACTAGCGGGAGACCGCATGATGGGGAATGAGCAGTTCTTC; CDR3aa: CAVSVLAGDRMMGNEQFF
abundance: -; j_gene: TRBJ2-1; v_gene: TRBV5-1; d_gene: TRBD2; CDR3nt: TGCGCCAGCAGCGGGGACTACTATAGTGACAATGAGCAGTTCTTC; CDR3aa: CASSGDYYSDNEQFF
abundance: -; j_gene: TRBJ2-7; v_gene: TRBV9; d_gene: TRBD1; CDR3nt: TGTGCCAGCAGCGGTAACAGGGGTTACGAGCAGTACTTC; CDR3aa: CASSGNRGYEQYF
abundance: -; j_gene: TRBJ1-2; v_gene: TRBV5-4; d_gene: -; CDR3nt: TGTGCCAGCAGCCGGCCGGGAGGGGGAGACTATGGCTACACCTTC; CDR3aa: CASSRPGGGDYGYTF
abundance: -; j_gene: TRBJ2-1; v_gene: TRBV18; d_gene: -; CDR3nt: TGTGCCAGCTCAAACCGGGACAACACCTACAATGAGCAGTTCTTC; CDR3aa: CASSNRDNTYNEQFF
abundance: -; j_gene: TRBJ2-7; v_gene: TRBV7-2; d_gene: -; CDR3nt: TGTGCCAGCAGCTCCGATCTATACGAGCAGTACTTC; CDR3aa: CASSSDLYEQYF